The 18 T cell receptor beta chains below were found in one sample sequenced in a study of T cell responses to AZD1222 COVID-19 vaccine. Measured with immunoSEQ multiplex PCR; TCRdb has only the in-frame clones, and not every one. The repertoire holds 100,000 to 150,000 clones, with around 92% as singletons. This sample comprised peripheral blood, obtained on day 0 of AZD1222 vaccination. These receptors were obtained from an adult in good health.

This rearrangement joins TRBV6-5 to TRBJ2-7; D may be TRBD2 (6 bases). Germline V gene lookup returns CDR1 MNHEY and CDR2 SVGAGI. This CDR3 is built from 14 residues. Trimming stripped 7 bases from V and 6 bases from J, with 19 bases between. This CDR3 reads CASNWSGERGEQYF. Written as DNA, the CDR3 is TGTGCCAGCAATTGGTCGGGGGAGCGAGGCGAGCAGTACTTC.

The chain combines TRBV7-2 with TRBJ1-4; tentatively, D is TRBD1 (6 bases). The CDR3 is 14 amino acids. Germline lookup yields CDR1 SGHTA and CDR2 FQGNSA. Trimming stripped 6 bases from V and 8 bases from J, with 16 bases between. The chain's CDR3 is CASRHQRGAEKLFF. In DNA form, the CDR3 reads TGTGCCAGCAGGCACCAGAGGGGGGCCGAAAAACTGTTTTTT.

The CDR3 DNA follows: TGTGCCAGCAGCCCGGGGACAGGGGGAGACTATGGCTACACCTTC. Translating gives CASSPGTGGDYGYTF. The J gene is TRBJ1-2, the V gene TRBV5-4; 11 bases line up with TRBD1. Germline CDR1 SGHNT, CDR2 YYREEE (reference sequence). The CDR3 loop spans 15 amino acids. With 4 bases clipped from V and 3 bases from J, the junction kept 5 bases outside the gene matches.

The CDR3 region is CASSRTSGTLNTDTQYF. CDR3 DNA sequence: TGCGCCAGCAGCAGGACTAGCGGGACCTTAAACACAGATACGCAGTATTTT. This sequence joins TRBV10-2 and TRBJ2-3, with TRBD2 identical over 12 bases. This CDR3 has 17 residues. Germline V gene lookup returns CDR1 WSHSY and CDR2 SAAADI. The ends lost 6 bases at V and 2 bases at J; junction bases unmatched: 9.

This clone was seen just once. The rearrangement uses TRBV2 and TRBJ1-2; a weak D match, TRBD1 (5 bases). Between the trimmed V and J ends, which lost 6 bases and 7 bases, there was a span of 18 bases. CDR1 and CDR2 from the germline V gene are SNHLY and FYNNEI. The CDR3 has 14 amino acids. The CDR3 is CASRLGTGGTGYTF. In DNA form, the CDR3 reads TGTGCCAGCAGATTGGGTACAGGAGGGACTGGCTACACCTTC. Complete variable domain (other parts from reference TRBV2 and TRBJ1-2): EPEVTQTPSHQVTQMGQEVILRCVPISNHLYFYWYRQILGQKVEFLVSFYNNEISEKSEIFDDQFSVERPDGSNFTLKIRSTKLEDSAMYFCASRLGTGGTGYTFGSGTRLTVV.

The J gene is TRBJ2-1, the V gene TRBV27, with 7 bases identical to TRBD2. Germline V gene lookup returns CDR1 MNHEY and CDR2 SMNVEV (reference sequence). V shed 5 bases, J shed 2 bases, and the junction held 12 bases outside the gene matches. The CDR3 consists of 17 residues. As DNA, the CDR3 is TGTGCCAGCAGTACCCGGGTGGCGGGAGTTCCCTACAATGAGCAGTTCTTC. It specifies CASSTRVAGVPYNEQFF.

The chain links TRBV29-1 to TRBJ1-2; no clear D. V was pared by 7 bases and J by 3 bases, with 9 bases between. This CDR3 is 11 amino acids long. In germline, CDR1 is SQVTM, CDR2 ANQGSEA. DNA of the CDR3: TGCAGCGCTTGTCTGGACTATGGCTACACCTTC. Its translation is CSACLDYGYTF. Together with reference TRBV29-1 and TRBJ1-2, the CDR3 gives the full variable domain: SAVISQKPSRDICQRGTSLTIQCQVDSQVTMMFWYRQQPGQSLTLIATANQGSEATYESGFVIDKFPISRPNLTFSTLTVSNMSPEDSSIYLCSACLDYGYTFGSGTRLTVV.

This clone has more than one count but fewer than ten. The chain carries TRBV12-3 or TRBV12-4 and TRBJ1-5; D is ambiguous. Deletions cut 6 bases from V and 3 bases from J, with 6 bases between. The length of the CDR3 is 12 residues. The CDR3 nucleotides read TGTGCCAGCAGCCCCATCAATCAGCCCCAGCATTTT. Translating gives CASSPINQPQHF.

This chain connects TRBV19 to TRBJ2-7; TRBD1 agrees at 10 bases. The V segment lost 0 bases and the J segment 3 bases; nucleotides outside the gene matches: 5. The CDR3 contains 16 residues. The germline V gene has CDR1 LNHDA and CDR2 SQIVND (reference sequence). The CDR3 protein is CASSIDGTGVFYEQYF. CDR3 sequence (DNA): TGTGCCAGTAGTATAGATGGGACAGGGGTATTCTACGAGCAGTACTTC.

In DNA form, the CDR3 reads TGTGCCAGCAGCTGGGACAGGGAATCCTACGAGCAGTACTTC. This gives the protein CASSWDRESYEQYF. V and J are TRBV28 and TRBJ2-7; TRBD1 matches 9 bases. CDR3 length: 14 residues. CDR1 MDHEN and CDR2 SYDVKM come from the germline V gene. With V trimmed by 6 bases and J by 1 base, 4 bases remained unmatched.

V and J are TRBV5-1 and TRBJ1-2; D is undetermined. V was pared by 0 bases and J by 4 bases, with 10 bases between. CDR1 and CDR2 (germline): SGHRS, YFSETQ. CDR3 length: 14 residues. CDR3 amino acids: CASSLGQDPYGYTF. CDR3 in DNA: TGCGCCAGCAGCTTGGGGCAGGATCCCTATGGCTACACCTTC.

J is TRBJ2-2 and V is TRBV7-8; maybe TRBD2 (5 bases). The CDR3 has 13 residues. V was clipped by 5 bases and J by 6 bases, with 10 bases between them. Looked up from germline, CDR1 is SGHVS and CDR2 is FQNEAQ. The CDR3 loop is CASSPLVPGELFF. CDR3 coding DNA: TGTGCCAGCAGCCCACTAGTTCCCGGGGAGCTGTTTTTT.

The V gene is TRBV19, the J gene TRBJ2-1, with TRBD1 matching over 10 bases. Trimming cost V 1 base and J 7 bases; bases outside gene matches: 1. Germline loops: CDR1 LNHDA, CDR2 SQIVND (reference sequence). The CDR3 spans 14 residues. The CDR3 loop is CASSIADRGNEQFF. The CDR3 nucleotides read TGTGCCAGTAGTATAGCGGACAGGGGGAATGAGCAGTTCTTC. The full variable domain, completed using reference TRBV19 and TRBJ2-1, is DGGITQSPKYLFRKEGQNVTLSCEQNLNHDAMYWYRQDPGQGLRLIYYSQIVNDFQKGDIAEGYSVSREKKESFPLTVTSAQKNPTAFYLCASSIADRGNEQFFGPGTRLTVL.

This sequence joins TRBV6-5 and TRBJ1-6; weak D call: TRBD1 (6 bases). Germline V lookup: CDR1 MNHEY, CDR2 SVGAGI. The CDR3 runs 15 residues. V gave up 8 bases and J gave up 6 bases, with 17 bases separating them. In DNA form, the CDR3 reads TGTGCCAGCCGCCGGGGGGACACCATTAATTCACCCCTCCACTTT. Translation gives CASRRGDTINSPLHF.

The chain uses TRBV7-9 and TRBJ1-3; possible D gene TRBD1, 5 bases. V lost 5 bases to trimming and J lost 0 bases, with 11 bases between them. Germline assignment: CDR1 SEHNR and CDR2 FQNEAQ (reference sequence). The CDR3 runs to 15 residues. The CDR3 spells CASSVRVSSGNTIYF. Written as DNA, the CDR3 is TGTGCCAGCAGCGTCAGGGTCTCCTCTGGAAACACCATATATTTT.

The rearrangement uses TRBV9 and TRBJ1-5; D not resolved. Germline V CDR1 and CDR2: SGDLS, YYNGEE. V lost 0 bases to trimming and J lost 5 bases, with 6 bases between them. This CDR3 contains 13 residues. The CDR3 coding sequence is TGTGCCAGCAGCGTAGATCTATATCAGCCCCAGCATTTT. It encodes CASSVDLYQPQHF.

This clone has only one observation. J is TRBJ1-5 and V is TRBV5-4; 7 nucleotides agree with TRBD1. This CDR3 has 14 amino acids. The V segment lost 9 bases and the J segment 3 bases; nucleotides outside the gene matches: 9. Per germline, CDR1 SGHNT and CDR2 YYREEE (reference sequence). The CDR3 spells CATGDSRSNQPQHF. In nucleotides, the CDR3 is TGTGCCACGGGGGACAGCCGCTCCAATCAGCCCCAGCATTTT.

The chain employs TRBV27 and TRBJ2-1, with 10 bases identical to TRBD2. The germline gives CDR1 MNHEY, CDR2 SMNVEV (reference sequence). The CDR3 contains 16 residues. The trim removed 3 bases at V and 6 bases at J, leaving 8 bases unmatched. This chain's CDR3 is CASSFGPWTSGNEQFF. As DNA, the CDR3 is TGTGCCAGCAGTTTTGGGCCCTGGACTAGCGGCAATGAGCAGTTCTTC.